This T cell receptor (beta chain) was observed in a study of beta chain features in type 1 diabetes. Study-wide results and limits: Shorter TCRB CDR3s, moderately but significantly so, marked every one of the four CD4+ subsets in Type 1 diabetes patients.

The CDR3 is made up of 14 amino acids. CDR1 and CDR2 from the germline V gene are SEHNR and FQNEAQ (reference sequence). With 5 bases clipped from V and 2 bases from J, the junction kept 4 bases outside the gene matches. Of the isolated RNA, all was reverse transcribed, and so the sequenced material was expressed TCRB transcripts. Data came from immunoSEQ multiplex PCR; TCRdb stores just in-frame clones and leaves some out. The table has roughly 160,000 clones, around 7.8% seen once. This clone was observed a handful of times. Its antigen remains unknown. This TCR was recovered from a woman in her 40s with type 1 diabetes. Specimen: central memory CD4+ T cells from blood. The chain employs TRBV7-9 and TRBJ2-3, with 7 bases lining up with TRBD1. The CDR3 loop reads CASSRDSTTDTQYF. CDR3 DNA: TGTGCCAGCAGCCGGGACAGCACCACAGATACGCAGTATTTT.